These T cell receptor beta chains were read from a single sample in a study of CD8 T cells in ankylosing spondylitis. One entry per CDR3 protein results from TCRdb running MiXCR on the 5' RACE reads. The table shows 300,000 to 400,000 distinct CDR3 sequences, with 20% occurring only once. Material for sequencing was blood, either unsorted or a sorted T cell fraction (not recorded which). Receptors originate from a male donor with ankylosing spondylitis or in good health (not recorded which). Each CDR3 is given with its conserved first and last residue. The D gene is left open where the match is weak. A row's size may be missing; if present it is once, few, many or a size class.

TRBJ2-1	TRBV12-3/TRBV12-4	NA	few	TGTGCCAGCAGTCCGGGACACCCCTCCTACAATGAGCAGTTCTTC	CASSPGHPSYNEQFF
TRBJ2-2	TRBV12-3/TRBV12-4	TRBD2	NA	TGTGCCAGCAGTACCCGTAGCGGGGGGGCAGACACCGGGGAGCTGTTTTTT	CASSTRSGGADTGELFF
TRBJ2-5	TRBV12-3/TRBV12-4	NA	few	TGTGCCAGCAGCCGTGATCAAGAGACCCAGTACTTC	CASSRDQETQYF
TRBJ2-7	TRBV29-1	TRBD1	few	TGCAGCGTTGAAGATACAGGGGGCGAGCAGTACTTC	CSVEDTGGEQYF
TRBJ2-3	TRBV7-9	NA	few	TGTGCCAGCAGCCTCTTCGTAGGGGTGACAGATACGCAGTATTTT	CASSLFVGVTDTQYF
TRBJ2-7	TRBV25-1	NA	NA	TGTGCCAGCAGTGCGGCCGGGACTCGTCCTTACGAGCAGTACTTC	CASSAAGTRPYEQYF
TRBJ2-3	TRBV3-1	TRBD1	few	TGTGCCAGCAGCTCCACCCTTGAAGGGGGCCAGGATACGCAGTATTTT	CASSSTLEGGQDTQYF
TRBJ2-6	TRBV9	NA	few	TGTGCCAGCAGCGTAGAAGGCTCTGGGGCCAACGTCCTGACTTTC	CASSVEGSGANVLTF
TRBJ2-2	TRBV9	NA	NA	TGTGCCAGCAGCCCGGGGATCACCGGGGAGCTGTTTTTT	CASSPGITGELFF
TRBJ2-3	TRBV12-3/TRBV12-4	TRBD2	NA	TGTGCCAGCATCCCACACGGGGGGTTGCCCACAGATACGCAGTATTTT	CASIPHGGLPTDTQYF
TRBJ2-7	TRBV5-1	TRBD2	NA	TGCGCCAGCACCCAACCGGGACTAGTCTACGAGCAGTACTTC	CASTQPGLVYEQYF
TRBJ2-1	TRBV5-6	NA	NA	TGTGCCAGCAGCTTGGGAGGGGGGCTAACCCACGGTGAGCAGTTCTTC	CASSLGGGLTHGEQFF
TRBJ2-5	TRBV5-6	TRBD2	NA	TGTGCCAGCAGCGTCTCTGGCGGGGGGTTAGAGACCCAGTACTTC	CASSVSGGGLETQYF
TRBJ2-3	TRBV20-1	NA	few	TGCAGTGCACAAGGGGGGGGACAGATCTTTCTGGATACGCAGTATTTT	CSAQGGGQIFLDTQYF
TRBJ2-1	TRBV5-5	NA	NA	TGTGCCAGCAGTCAAACAGGGTTTGAGCAGTTCTTC	CASSQTGFEQFF
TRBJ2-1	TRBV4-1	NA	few	TGCGCCAGCAGCCGTGAACAGGGCATGCAGTTCTTC	CASSREQGMQFF
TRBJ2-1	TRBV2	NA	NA	TGTGCCAGCGAGACATTGGCGGGTGAGCAGTTCTTC	CASETLAGEQFF
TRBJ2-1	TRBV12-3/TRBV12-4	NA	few	TGTGCCAGCATTGAACGGAGCTCCTACAATGAGCAGTTCTTC	CASIERSSYNEQFF
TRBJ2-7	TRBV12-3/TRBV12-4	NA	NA	TGTGCCAGCAGTCGGGGTTCGGGCGAGCAGTACTTC	CASSRGSGEQYF
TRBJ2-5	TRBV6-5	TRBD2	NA	TGTGCCAGCAGTTACTTCGGGACTAGCGGGGGGCCCACCGGTGAGACCCAGTACTTC	CASSYFGTSGGPTGETQYF
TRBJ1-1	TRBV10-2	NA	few	TGCGCCAGCAGTGAGTCACTAAACACTGAAGCTTTCTTT	CASSESLNTEAFF
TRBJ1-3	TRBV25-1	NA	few	TGTGCCAGCAGTGATGTCAACTCTGGAAACACCATATATTTT	CASSDVNSGNTIYF
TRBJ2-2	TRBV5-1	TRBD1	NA	TGCGCCAGCAGCTGGACAGGGGTGGGCACCGGGGAGCTGTTTTTT	CASSWTGVGTGELFF
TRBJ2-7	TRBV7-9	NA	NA	TGTGCCAGCAGCTTAGGTATCGGAAGGGACGAGCAGTACTTC	CASSLGIGRDEQYF
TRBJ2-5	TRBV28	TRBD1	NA	TGTGCCAGCAGTCCTGACAGGGTGGTAGAGACCCAGTACTTC	CASSPDRVVETQYF
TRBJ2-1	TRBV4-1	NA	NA	TGCGCCAGCAGCCAAGTGCTTAATGAGCAGTTCTTC	CASSQVLNEQFF